These T cell receptor beta chains were read from a single sample in a study of blood T cell repertoires in COVID-19. Sequenced by immunoSEQ multiplex PCR; TCRdb stores in-frame clones only, minus some. The sample consists of some 150,000 clones, roughly 80% of them appearing once. Input material: peripheral blood. These TCRs come from a human donor with acute or convalescent COVID-19. The donor label of this sample is uncertain. Both conserved end residues are part of each CDR3. Fields, in order: D gene, V gene, clone size, J gene, CDR3 length, CDR3 protein, CDR3 DNA. D genes are given only for firm matches. Expanded clones get a size class; other rows say once, few or many, or leave the size out.

TRBD1	TRBV29-1	once	TRBJ2-1	15	CSALRGTGFNNEQFF	TGCAGCGCCCTTCGCGGGACAGGGTTCAACAATGAGCAGTTCTTC
TRBD1	TRBV27	-	TRBJ2-1	14	CASSLDRANNEQFF	TGTGCCAGCAGTTTGGACAGGGCAAACAATGAGCAGTTCTTC
TRBD1	TRBV6-5	-	TRBJ1-1	16	CASSSRTGKKNTEAFF	TGTGCCAGCAGTTCCCGGACAGGAAAAAAGAACACTGAAGCTTTCTTT
-	TRBV9	-	TRBJ1-3	12	CASSQLGNTIYF	TGTGCCAGCAGCCAATTGGGAAACACCATATATTTT
-	TRBV5-1	-	TRBJ2-3	14	CAGRAGQEGDTQYF	TGCGCCGGAAGGGCGGGGCAGGAGGGAGATACGCAGTATTTT
TRBD1	TRBV5-6	few	TRBJ1-2	15	CASSLTRDRVGGYTF	TGTGCCAGCAGCCTGACCCGGGACAGGGTGGGTGGCTACACCTTC
TRBD1	TRBV3-1/TRBV3-2	-	TRBJ1-6	14	CASSQRDRASPLHF	TGTGCCAGCAGCCAAAGGGACAGGGCTTCACCCCTCCACTTT
TRBD2	TRBV27	-	TRBJ2-7	14	CASSFASGQGEQYF	TGTGCCAGCAGTTTCGCTAGCGGGCAGGGCGAGCAGTACTTC
TRBD1	TRBV19	once	TRBJ2-5	15	CASSAFGTGEETQYF	TGTGCCAGTAGTGCCTTCGGGACAGGGGAAGAGACCCAGTACTTC
-	TRBV11-2	-	TRBJ2-7	14	CASSLDLTLDEQYF	TGTGCCAGCAGCTTAGATCTAACTCTGGACGAGCAGTACTTC
TRBD2	TRBV7-2	-	TRBJ2-7	14	CASSLAGGPYEQYF	TGTGCCAGCAGCTTAGCGGGAGGGCCCTACGAGCAGTACTTC
-	TRBV5-1	few	TRBJ1-5	14	CASSVTGWDQPQHF	TGCGCCAGCAGCGTTACAGGGTGGGATCAGCCCCAGCATTTT
-	TRBV19	-	TRBJ1-5	13	CASGGQSNQPQHF	TGTGCCAGCGGTGGACAGTCCAATCAGCCCCAGCATTTT
-	TRBV10-3	-	TRBJ1-3	16	CAISEPAGTTGNTIYF	TGTGCCATCAGTGAGCCGGCAGGGACTACTGGAAACACCATATATTTT
-	TRBV9	-	TRBJ1-3	14	CASSVAPFGNTIYF	TGTGCCAGCAGCGTAGCCCCGTTTGGAAACACCATATATTTT
-	TRBV2	few	TRBJ2-2	13	CASSSTGTGELFF	TGTGCCAGCAGTTCCACAGGGACCGGGGAGCTGTTTTTT
TRBD1	TRBV7-2	-	TRBJ1-1	14	CASSLRQGTSEAFF	TGTGCCAGCAGCTTACGACAGGGGACCAGTGAAGCTTTCTTT
-	TRBV7-9	-	TRBJ2-5	13	CASSRSPQETQYF	TGTGCCAGCAGCCGATCCCCGCAGGAGACCCAGTACTTC
-	TRBV11-2	-	TRBJ2-1	12	CASSTDRSLLVF	TGTGCCAGCAGCACCGATCGCTCACTTTTGGTCTTC
-	TRBV5-1	-	TRBJ1-2	14	CASSSGGGNYGYTF	TGCGCCAGCAGCTCGGGAGGTGGTAACTATGGCTACACCTTC
-	TRBV5-6	-	TRBJ1-1	15	CASSPDPTGSTEAFF	TGTGCCAGCAGCCCCGACCCCACAGGGTCCACTGAAGCTTTCTTT
-	TRBV30	-	TRBJ1-4	15	CAWSAQAGTNEKLFF	TGTGCCTGGAGTGCCCAGGCAGGGACTAATGAAAAACTGTTTTTT
-	TRBV9	-	TRBJ2-5	15	CASSVGPLSGKVQYF	TGTGCCAGCAGCGTAGGCCCCCTCTCCGGGAAGGTCCAGTACTTC
-	TRBV7-3	-	TRBJ2-1	15	CASSPGVGGYNEQFF	TGTGCCAGCAGCCCCGGCGTTGGGGGGTACAATGAGCAGTTCTTC
TRBD2	TRBV14	once	TRBJ2-1	18	CASSRSSGRTGSYNEQFF	TGTGCCAGCAGCCGGTCGAGCGGGAGAACGGGATCCTACAATGAGCAGTTCTTC
TRBD2	TRBV7-6	few	TRBJ2-1	19	CASSFGGARGGSSYNEQFF	TGTGCCAGCAGCTTCGGGGGGGCTCGCGGGGGAAGCTCCTACAATGAGCAGTTCTTC
TRBD2	TRBV28	-	TRBJ2-1	15	CASSLPLAGLYEQFF	TGTGCCAGCAGTTTACCACTAGCGGGCCTTTATGAGCAGTTCTTC
-	TRBV12-3/TRBV12-4	once	TRBJ2-7	13	CASSLGRAYEQYF	TGTGCCAGCAGTTTAGGCAGGGCTTACGAGCAGTACTTC
TRBD1	TRBV13	once	TRBJ1-2	14	CASSLGGQRYGYTF	TGTGCCAGCAGCTTAGGGGGACAGCGCTATGGCTACACCTTC
-	TRBV6-6	-	TRBJ2-5	16	CASSPSGGGSKETQYF	TGTGCCAGCAGTCCGTCCGGTGGAGGTTCTAAAGAGACCCAGTACTTC
-	TRBV19	-	TRBJ2-3	11	CASSIGGTQYF	TGTGCCAGTAGTATCGGGGGTACGCAGTATTTT
TRBD1	TRBV23-1	-	TRBJ2-3	12	CASRQGGDTQYF	TGCGCCAGCAGACAGGGGGGAGATACGCAGTATTTT
TRBD1	TRBV27	-	TRBJ1-2	14	CASSSQDRGHGYTF	TGTGCCAGCAGTTCCCAGGACAGGGGCCATGGCTACACCTTC
-	TRBV30	-	TRBJ1-2	14	CAWIPDTRDYGYTF	TGTGCCTGGATCCCGGACACCCGGGACTATGGCTACACCTTC
-	TRBV3-1/TRBV3-2	-	TRBJ1-4	12	CASSRGAEKLFF	TGTGCCAGCAGCCGGGGAGCTGAAAAACTGTTTTTT
TRBD2	TRBV30	-	TRBJ2-3	16	CAWSVGRGGRTDTQYF	TGTGCCTGGAGTGTTGGACGGGGGGGCCGCACAGATACGCAGTATTTT
-	TRBV9	-	TRBJ1-1	14	CASSTQGLNTEAFF	TGTGCCAGCAGCACTCAGGGCCTGAACACTGAAGCTTTCTTT
-	TRBV3-1/TRBV3-2	-	TRBJ1-1	12	CASSSRGTEAFF	TGTGCCAGCAGCTCCCGAGGAACTGAAGCTTTCTTT
-	TRBV7-2	-	TRBJ1-5	13	CASSSPGNQPQHF	TGTGCCAGCAGCTCCCCAGGTAATCAGCCCCAGCATTTT
-	TRBV18	-	TRBJ2-7	15	CASSSPQSITYEQYF	TGTGCCAGCTCGTCCCCCCAGTCGATAACCTACGAGCAGTACTTC
TRBD2	TRBV29-1	-	TRBJ2-7	15	CSVHDGLAGTYEQYF	TGCAGCGTTCATGATGGCCTAGCGGGGACCTACGAGCAGTACTTC
TRBD2	TRBV27	-	TRBJ2-5	15	CASSETSGGRETQYF	TGTGCCAGCAGCGAGACTAGCGGGGGGCGAGAGACCCAGTACTTC
TRBD2	TRBV3-1/TRBV3-2	-	TRBJ2-7	15	CASSQGGQREREQYF	TGTGCCAGCAGCCAAGGAGGGCAGCGGGAGCGCGAGCAGTACTTC
-	TRBV5-1	-	TRBJ2-3	13	CASSLGLADTQYF	TGCGCCAGCAGCTTGGGGCTAGCAGATACGCAGTATTTT
TRBD2	TRBV4-1	once	TRBJ2-1	17	CASSQGVGGAFYNEQFF	TGCGCCAGCAGCCAAGGGGTCGGGGGGGCGTTCTACAATGAGCAGTTCTTC
-	TRBV20-1	-	TRBJ1-2	11	CSATPNYGYTF	TGCAGTGCTACCCCAAACTATGGCTACACCTTC
-	TRBV5-4	-	TRBJ1-3	14	CASSLEAGRGTIYF	TGTGCCAGCAGCTTGGAGGCCGGACGGGGCACCATATATTTT
TRBD2	TRBV19	-	TRBJ2-1	14	CASSIWGGNYEQFF	TGTGCCAGTAGTATCTGGGGGGGGAATTATGAGCAGTTCTTC
-	TRBV25-1	-	TRBJ1-1	11	CASSRTFEAFF	TGTGCCAGCAGTCGGACATTTGAAGCTTTCTTT
-	TRBV19	-	TRBJ1-4	17	CASSSTGRGIGNEKLFF	TGTGCCAGTAGTTCAACGGGGAGGGGTATCGGTAATGAAAAACTGTTTTTT
TRBD1	TRBV2	-	TRBJ2-3	15	CASSSDRGTTDTQYF	TGTGCCAGCAGTTCGGACAGGGGGACGACAGATACGCAGTATTTT
-	TRBV4-2	-	TRBJ1-6	16	CASSQQGENGNSPLHF	TGTGCCAGCAGCCAACAGGGTGAGAACGGGAATTCACCCCTCCACTTT
-	TRBV10-3	-	TRBJ2-3	14	CAIMTRGPPDTQYF	TGTGCCATCATGACGCGGGGCCCCCCAGATACGCAGTATTTT
-	TRBV15	-	TRBJ1-5	16	CATSKGGGNSNQPQHF	TGTGCCACCAGCAAAGGGGGGGGAAATAGCAATCAGCCCCAGCATTTT